The sequence of this T cell receptor (beta chain) was determined in a study of OX40 agonist ivuxolimab in advanced cancers. Sequenced by immunoSEQ multiplex PCR; TCRdb stores in-frame clones only, minus some. The data hold some 59,000 clones, with 85% to 90% observed a single time. From germline, CDR1 is SGHAT and CDR2 FQNNGV. This CDR3 is built from 18 residues. With 10 bases clipped from V and 1 base from J, the junction kept 14 bases outside the gene matches. Turning to this clone: Its specificity is not known.

Findings and caveats of the study: Individuals who were partial responders at 0.1-3.0 mg/kg had clonal expansion that ranked among the lowest.

This receptor was obtained from an adult with an advanced solid tumor such as melanoma, head and neck, liver or kidney cancer. V is TRBV11-2 and J is TRBJ1-4; 11 bases agree with TRBD1. This specimen consisted of CD4+ or CD8+ T cells sorted from blood, obtained in a trial of the OX40 agonist ivuxolimab. The CDR3 protein is CATRSGQGARGTNEKLFF. The CDR3 nucleotides are TGTGCCACCAGGTCCGGACAGGGGGCGAGAGGAACTAATGAAAAACTGTTTTTT.